The present entry profiles one T cell receptor (beta chain) with its context. Its antigen remains unidentified. No base quality information exists; no much larger clone differs at one position. The sample is drawn from a study of blood T cell dynamics during melanoma immunotherapy (dated by TCRdb to 2018 to 2020). About the investigation overall: All patients had metastatic melanoma and were given first-line pembrolizumab or nivolumab plus ipilimumab as standard of care in the United Kingdom. Peripheral T cell receptor repertoires of metastatic melanoma patients were profiled before and after one cycle of checkpoint inhibitor therapy to find early correlates of response. The training cohort consisted of consecutive patients, while an additional independent group of patients from the same centre was pooled to form an external validation set. Here is what the overall study found, with its caveats: Patients who later achieved disease control showed a bifurcated PBMC repertoire reorganization at W3, with increased clonality or increased diversity, unlike progressors. Whether the T cell clones behind the repertoire changes were melanoma-specific or instead reflected general immune activation was something the study could not determine. The relatively small sample size was recognized as a factor that could limit how well the results generalize.

Sequences MNHEY (CDR1) and SVGAGI (CDR2) are obtained from the germline V gene. V is reduced by 2 bases and J by 1 base, leaving a spacing of 5 bases between them. The CDR3 starts with the cysteine, ends with the phenylalanine, and has 13 residues. Only the CDR3 portion is preserved as DNA: 39 bases, with reading frame beginning at the first base. Every bulk PBMC sample had a fixed 350 ng of DNA loaded. Following the manufacturer instructions, the immunoSEQ TCRb Assay kit was used to amplify TCR beta CDR3 sequences from genomic DNA. The KAPA Library Quantification Kit for Illumina platforms was used to quantify pooled libraries by qPCR. Sequencing of the pooled libraries was done on an Illumina NextSeq 500, with clustering at 0.6-1.1 pM. The original pipeline was this. Analysis of the TCR data relied on immunoSEQ ANALYZER and the R LymphoSeq package. A rearrangement efficiency score was calculated as productive divided by the sum of productive and non-productive CDR3 sequences. Within each patient, timepoints were compared pairwise for clonality, measured with the Gini coefficient, and for diversity, measured with the Renyi index at alpha=1. In LymphoSeq, clonal relatedness was computed with an edit distance of 3 and repertoire similarity was computed with the Bhattacharyya coefficient. To classify response, a linear discriminant analysis based on week-3 changes in clonality and diversity was built with the R MASS and caret packages. The immuneACCESS repertoire file appears here via TCRdb, limited to in-frame rearrangements. These files lack a portion of the clones; in checked studies, under half of the deficit traces to unresolved V genes, and the cause of the others is not known. The D gene and trimming were derived from the DNA, and the V and J assignments and clone size from that table. A total of under 15,000 clones appear in this sample, approximately 90% of them only once. The ten most abundant clones make up roughly 3.9% of the sample.

The intended sense of this specimen's time point label: week 3, after first cycle of checkpoint inhibitor. Blood was sampled before treatment (T0) and at week 3 (W3), after the first cycle of checkpoint blockade. Except for two patients with rapid clinical progression, response was assessed 12 weeks after the first infusion by RECIST 1.1; disease control meant complete response, partial response or stable disease. Patients with prior systemic cancer treatment, concomitant immunosuppressant therapy or synchronous other active malignancies were excluded. Bulk PBMC and plasma cell-free DNA were both sequenced for TCR beta so that circulating cells and T cell turnover could be tracked. PBMC were isolated from blood with Lymphoprep and SepMate tubes, followed by red cell lysis. DNA from PBMC and sorted T cell subsets was extracted with QIAamp DNA Blood Mini kits.

The V and J segments used are TRBV6-5 and TRBJ1-2, with an unclear D gene assignment. The source of this sequence is a human donor with melanoma. The sequencing used blood, collected from a patient treated with checkpoint blockade. The DNA reads as follows: TGTGCCAGCAGTTACGGTCTTAACTATGGCTACACCTTC. It translates to CASSYGLNYGYTF.